The clone carrying this T cell receptor (beta chain) was detected ten times or more. Its antigen is not known. This record comes from a study of CD8+CD57+ T cells in acquired aplastic anemia. On the study more broadly: Yields of DNA that came from sorted CD4+ and CD8+ cells averaged 3.2 ug. Study findings and constraints: Significance was not reached for CD8+ Simpson's diversity between patients and controls. In common between the patients and the controls were more than 25 CD8+ CDR3 sequences.

Template material for TCR beta VDJ and CDR3 profiling consisted of genomic DNA. TCRdb re-derived calls from the reads in MiXCR, one entry per CDR3 protein. The table includes roughly 300,000 distinct CDR3 sequences, approximately 56% detected once. Trimming pared 2 bases from V and 0 bases from J, leaving 11 bases between. The CDR3 spans 15 residues. From germline, CDR1 is MGHDK and CDR2 SYGVNS. The sample consisted of sorted CD4+, CD8+, or CD8+CD57+ T cells (not recorded which) from PBMCs. The receptor comes from a human donor with severe aplastic anemia or a healthy control (not recorded which). The chain links TRBV25-1 to TRBJ2-7, with D perhaps matching TRBD2 (6 bases). CDR3 sequence (DNA): TGTGCCAGCAGTGAACCGGGACTGGGCTCCTACGAGCAGTACTTC. Amino acids: CASSEPGLGSYEQYF.